The 2 T cell receptor beta chains reported below all come from one sample, sequenced in a study of T cell responses to AZD1222 COVID-19 vaccine. Only in-frame clones appear in the TCRdb table, and some are missing; sequencing was by immunoSEQ multiplex PCR. The profile shows roughly 140,000 clones, approximately 94% of them singletons. The source material was peripheral blood, sampled on day 0 of AZD1222 vaccination. These receptors originate from an adult in good health.

This rearrangement joins TRBV6-5 to TRBJ1-2; D might be TRBD1 (5 bases). There are 13 residues in the CDR3. Deletions cut 7 bases from V and 5 bases from J, with 14 bases between. Germline CDR1 and CDR2: MNHEY and SVGAGI. DNA of the CDR3: TGTGCCAGCACCCCCGGTGAGGGGTATGGCTACACCTTC. Translation: CASTPGEGYGYTF.

The chain recombines TRBV7-3 with TRBJ1-6; 7 positions match TRBD1. Germline V gives CDR1 SGHTA, CDR2 FQGTGA. This CDR3 has 15 residues. The J segment lost 5 bases and the V segment lost 4 bases, leaving 5 bases of the junction unmatched. The CDR3 loop is CASSWTGSDNSPLHF. The CDR3 DNA follows: TGTGCCAGCAGCTGGACAGGATCGGATAATTCACCCCTCCACTTT.